A single sample is the source of the 8 T cell receptor beta chains below, sequenced in a study of graft-versus-host responses after intestinal transplantation. Clones were sequenced by immunoSEQ multiplex PCR, and TCRdb holds only the in-frame ones, with some missing. The table has under 100,000 clones, 80% to 95% seen once; the top ten hold 15% to 20%. Specimen: PBMCs, collected approximately 420 days after intestinal transplant. These receptors all come from a human patient who received an intestinal transplant, so some T cells may come from the graft donor.

This chain links TRBV11-2 with TRBJ1-2, with D maybe TRBD1 (5 bases). The CDR3 loop spans 15 amino acids. V was clipped by 1 base and J by 4 bases, with 13 bases between them. Germline CDR1 and CDR2: SGHAT and FQNNGV. The CDR3 coding sequence is TGTGCCAGCAGCTTAGGGGCGGGGCTCGGCTATGGCTACACCTTC. Translation gives CASSLGAGLGYGYTF.

The chain uses TRBV29-1 and TRBJ2-7; D unresolved. This CDR3 comprises 13 residues. Trimming took off 1 base at V and 7 bases at J, with 14 bases between the two ends. The germline gives CDR1 SQVTM, CDR2 ANQGSEA. The CDR3 coding sequence is TGCAGCGTTGAAGGGGCGTCGGTCACTGAGCAGTACTTC. It specifies CSVEGASVTEQYF.

The chain has TRBV18 and TRBJ2-7; 8 nucleotides align to TRBD2. V lost 6 bases, J lost 0 bases, and 4 bases stayed unmatched. CDR3 length equals 14 residues. The germline CDR1 and CDR2 sequences are KGHSH and LQKENI. The CDR3 protein is CASSPGLVSYEQYF. CDR3 bases: TGTGCCAGCTCTCCGGGACTAGTCTCCTACGAGCAGTACTTC.

V gene TRBV18 combines with J gene TRBJ1-2, with D possibly being TRBD1 (6 bases). V lost 2 bases, J lost 5 bases, and 9 bases lay in between. The CDR3 spans 13 residues. The germline gives CDR1 KGHSH, CDR2 LQKENI. Here the CDR3 DNA reads TGTGCCAGCTCACCAACAGGGTTGTATGGCTACACCTTC. It specifies CASSPTGLYGYTF.

V is TRBV6-4 and J is TRBJ2-7; D is perhaps TRBD1 or TRBD2 (5 bases each). Germline loops: CDR1 MRHNA, CDR2 SNTAGT. The CDR3 sequence is 14 residues long. V was cut by 4 bases and J by 0 bases, with 10 bases left in between. CDR3 sequence (DNA): TGTGCCAGCAGTGCGGGACCGAGCTCCTACGAGCAGTACTTC. Translated, it gives CASSAGPSSYEQYF.

The rearrangement links TRBV19 to TRBJ1-2; TRBD1 is a possible D gene (6 bases). Between the trimmed V and J ends, which lost 10 bases and 3 bases, there was a span of 21 bases. Germline CDR1 LNHDA, CDR2 SQIVND (reference sequence). The CDR3 covers 15 residues. The CDR3 DNA sequence: TGTGCCACCCGAGATCGGGGGGCGGTAGACTATGGCTACACCTTC. This sequence encodes CATRDRGAVDYGYTF.

This chain connects TRBV7-3 to TRBJ2-1, with 9 bases lining up with TRBD2. The junction had 6 bases not matched to a gene; V was cut back by 2 bases and J by 7 bases. Germline V lookup: CDR1 SGHTA, CDR2 FQGTGA. The CDR3 totals 15 residues. This CDR3 is CASSLGASGVNEQFF. CDR3 coding DNA: TGTGCCAGCAGCTTAGGGGCTAGCGGGGTGAATGAGCAGTTCTTC.

This sequence joins TRBV11-2 and TRBJ1-2; D is unresolved. This CDR3 contains 11 residues. The germline CDR1 and CDR2 sequences are SGHAT and FQNNGV. Trimming stripped 5 bases from V and 10 bases from J, with 11 bases between. The CDR3 DNA sequence: TGTGCCAGCAGCCAACTGGGCTCCTACACCTTC. This codes for CASSQLGSYTF.